A single sample is the source of the 26 T cell receptor beta chains below, sequenced in a study of cytomegalovirus exposure and HLA in healthy donors (dated by TCRdb to the late 2010s). Receptor libraries were prepared by the immunoSEQ multiplex PCR assay. The multiplex PCR relied on a mix of 60 forward primers for TCR Vbeta segments and 13 reverse primers for TCR Jbeta segments. TCRdb limited this immuneACCESS table to in-frame rearrangements with V and J called. A share of clones is missing; checked studies link under half to unresolved V genes, and the rest is unexplained. Across this sample there are tens of thousands of clones, with less than 80% seen only once. Together, the top ten hold under 2.5% of the sample. Material for sequencing was PBMCs. These TCRs come from a man aged 25-45 years in good health and CMV-seronegative.

V usage is TRBV19 and J usage is TRBJ2-2; D is possibly TRBD2 (6 bases). V shed 3 bases and J shed 4 bases, with 15 bases lying between them. Germline loops: CDR1 LNHDA, CDR2 SQIVND (reference sequence). The CDR3 sequence is 16 residues long. The CDR3 sequence is CASSIGQGGSTGELFF. CDR3 in DNA: TGTGCCAGTAGTATCGGCCAGGGAGGAAGCACCGGGGAGCTGTTTTTT. The variable domain in full, with the rest retrieved from reference TRBV19 and TRBJ2-2, is DGGITQSPKYLFRKEGQNVTLSCEQNLNHDAMYWYRQDPGQGLRLIYYSQIVNDFQKGDIAEGYSVSREKKESFPLTVTSAQKNPTAFYLCASSIGQGGSTGELFFGEGSRLTVL.

The rearrangement links TRBV7-2 to TRBJ1-3; TRBD1 might be the D (5 bases). The CDR3 covers 15 residues. Germline V gene sequence: CDR1 SGHTA, CDR2 FQGNSA. Trimming pared 3 bases from V and 8 bases from J, leaving 17 bases between. The DNA for the CDR3 is TGTGCCAGCAGCTTGGCAGGGTCTAGTCAGGACACCATATATTTT. This gives the protein CASSLAGSSQDTIYF.

This clone occurred once. This chain links TRBV4-3 with TRBJ1-5; 8 bases line up with TRBD1. The trim removed 4 bases at V and 7 bases at J, leaving 9 bases unmatched. Per the germline V gene, CDR1 is LGHNA and CDR2 is YSLEER. The CDR3 is 15 amino acids. In nucleotides, the CDR3 is TGCGCCAGCAGCCCCGGGACAGGTCAATTGCAGCCCCAGCATTTT. This codes for CASSPGTGQLQPQHF.

This clone was counted between two and nine times. The genes are TRBV6-6 and TRBJ1-2; weak D call: TRBD1 (6 bases). Trimming stripped 7 bases from V and 6 bases from J, with 18 bases between. The CDR3 totals 14 residues. Germline loops: CDR1 MNHNY, CDR2 SVGAGI (reference sequence). The CDR3 region has the DNA TGTGCCAGCACCCTTGGGGGGGGCGGGGATGGCTACACCTTC. This translates into CASTLGGGGDGYTF.

The chain joins TRBV6-1 to TRBJ2-1; TRBD2 agrees at 9 bases. After removal of 1 base from V and 8 bases from J, the junction contained 6 bases not matched to a gene. This CDR3 region has 15 residues. Germline V CDR1 and CDR2: MNHNS, SASEGT. The CDR3 spells CASSEVGGRDHEQFF. CDR3 in DNA: TGTGCCAGCAGTGAAGTTGGCGGGAGGGACCATGAGCAGTTCTTC.

The chain employs TRBV7-2 and TRBJ1-6; 10 positions match TRBD1. This CDR3 contains 18 residues. After removal of 2 bases from V and 7 bases from J, the junction contained 11 bases not matched to a gene. From germline, CDR1 is SGHTA and CDR2 FQGNSA. The CDR3 sequence: CASSLIPGTGEPNSPLHF. In DNA, the CDR3 is TGTGCCAGCAGCTTAATTCCCGGGACAGGGGAACCAAATTCACCCCTCCACTTT.

This clone has a handful of counts. CDR3 in amino acids: CASRKGTGQETQYF. For the CDR3, the DNA is TGTGCCAGCAGGAAAGGGACAGGTCAAGAGACCCAGTACTTC. The V call is TRBV25-1, the J call TRBJ2-5; the match to TRBD1 covers 8 bases. The CDR3 runs to 14 residues. Trimming took 6 bases from V and 2 from J; bases not matched to a gene: 5. Germline V CDR1 and CDR2: MGHDK, SYGVNS.

The V and J genes are TRBV19 and TRBJ2-7; 7 bases fit TRBD1. Trimming at V came to 5 bases and at J to 3 bases, leaving 7 bases not matched to a gene. In germline, CDR1 is LNHDA, CDR2 SQIVND (reference sequence). The CDR3 is 14 amino acids. The DNA for the CDR3 is TGTGCCAGTAGTCACATCCGGGACAGCTACGAGCAGTACTTC. Translated, it gives CASSHIRDSYEQYF.

The V gene is TRBV30, the J gene TRBJ1-1; 7 bases fit TRBD1. The germline V gene has CDR1 GTSNPN and CDR2 SVGIG (reference sequence). V lost 4 bases and J lost 9; bases outside the gene matches: 2. The CDR3 is 10 residues long. CDR3 region: CAWMDRQAFF. The CDR3 bases are TGTGCCTGGATGGACAGGCAAGCTTTCTTT.

The chain recombines TRBV4-3 with TRBJ1-2; TRBD1 might be the D (5 bases). The CDR3 covers 15 residues. Trimming removed 1 base at V and 4 bases at J, with 13 bases between. In germline, CDR1 is LGHNA, CDR2 YSLEER. DNA for the CDR3: TGCGCCAGCAGCCAAGTTACAGGAGACTCCTATGGCTACACCTTC. Translated: CASSQVTGDSYGYTF.

This chain uses TRBV28 with TRBJ2-7, with D possibly TRBD2 on 6 matching bases. Germline CDR1 is MDHEN and CDR2 is SYDVKM. V was pared by 5 bases and J by 0 bases, with 14 bases between. This CDR3 region has 15 residues. CDR3 DNA sequence: TGTGCCAGCAGTACTCCGGAGGGCAGCTCCTACGAGCAGTACTTC. It is translated as CASSTPEGSSYEQYF.

This chain links TRBV7-2 with TRBJ2-7, with D tentatively TRBD2 (6 bases). Trimming removed 8 bases at V and 7 bases at J, with 18 bases between. From germline, CDR1 is SGHTA and CDR2 FQGNSA. This CDR3 is built from 13 residues. The CDR3 DNA reads as TGTGCCAGCTGTTTAACTCCGGAGGGGGAGCAGTACTTC. Amino acids: CASCLTPEGEQYF. The complete variable domain, with remaining parts taken from reference TRBV7-2 and TRBJ2-7, reads GAGVSQSPSNKVTEKGKDVELRCDPISGHTALYWYRQSLGQGLEFLIYFQGNSAPDKSGLPSDRFSAERTGGSVSTLTIQRTQQEDSAVYLCASCLTPEGEQYFGPGTRLTVT.

The V call is TRBV29-1, the J call TRBJ1-1, with no clear D. The CDR3 has 13 residues. Germline CDR1 and CDR2: SQVTM and ANQGSEA. Trimming took off 6 bases at V and 0 bases at J, with 11 bases between the two ends. The CDR3 is CSVHSPLNTEAFF. Written as DNA, the CDR3 is TGCAGCGTCCACAGTCCTTTGAACACTGAAGCTTTCTTT.

The chain recombines TRBV4-1 with TRBJ2-5, with 8 bases aligning to TRBD2. This CDR3 spans 17 amino acids. Germline assignment: CDR1 MGHRA and CDR2 YSYEKL. V gave up 4 bases and J gave up 4 bases; unmatched junction bases: 14. CDR3 loop: CASSLRVAGTPSETQYF. As DNA, the CDR3 is TGCGCCAGCAGCCTCCGGGTAGCGGGGACGCCATCAGAGACCCAGTACTTC.

This clone appeared a single time. V usage is TRBV28 and J usage is TRBJ1-4; 12 bases match TRBD1. The CDR3 consists of 17 residues. Germline V gives CDR1 MDHEN, CDR2 SYDVKM. With 4 bases clipped from V and 8 bases from J, the junction kept 11 bases outside the gene matches. DNA of the CDR3: TGTGCCAGCAGTTCATCACCGGGACAGGGGGCGGGGGAAAAACTGTTTTTT. Translating it yields CASSSSPGQGAGEKLFF. Drawing the rest from reference TRBV28 and TRBJ1-4, the complete variable domain is DVKVTQSSRYLVKRTGEKVFLECVQDMDHENMFWYRQDPGLGLRLIYFSYDVKMKEKGDIPEGYSVSREKKERFSLILESASTNQTSMYLCASSSSPGQGAGEKLFFGSGTQLSVL.

The chain joins TRBV6-1 to TRBJ1-6; possibly TRBD1 for D (5 bases). In germline, CDR1 is MNHNS, CDR2 SASEGT. Trimming pared 6 bases from V and 7 bases from J, leaving 10 bases between. The CDR3 runs to 13 residues. The CDR3, as DNA: TGTGCCAGCAGCAATGGGGGGAATTCACCCCTCCACTTT. Amino acid sequence: CASSNGGNSPLHF.

The chain has TRBV7-8 and TRBJ2-5; D gene uncertain. The CDR3 loop spans 12 amino acids. V lost 2 bases, J lost 1 base, and 2 bases lay in between. CDR1 and CDR2 from the germline V gene are SGHVS and FQNEAQ. The DNA of the CDR3 is TGTGCCAGCAGCTTACTCCAAGAGACCCAGTACTTC. Translated: CASSLLQETQYF.

The V and J genes are TRBV28 and TRBJ1-3; TRBD1 aligns across 7 bases. With V trimmed by 6 bases and J by 4 bases, 9 bases remained unmatched. The CDR3 contains 15 residues. Germline V CDR1 and CDR2: MDHEN, SYDVKM. CDR3 sequence reads: CASSPGGSTGNTIYF. The DNA for the CDR3 is TGTGCCAGCAGCCCAGGGGGGTCGACAGGAAACACCATATATTTT.

The chain combines TRBV10-1 with TRBJ2-7, with 9 bases matching TRBD1. The J segment lost 6 bases and the V segment lost 3 bases, leaving 3 bases of the junction unmatched. This CDR3 region has 13 residues. CDR1 and CDR2 (germline): WNHNN, SYGVQD (reference sequence). CDR3 in DNA: TGCGCCAGCAGTGAAGGGACAGGGATCGAGCAGTACTTC. It encodes CASSEGTGIEQYF.

The chain is built from TRBV7-3 and TRBJ2-1; 8 nucleotides align to TRBD1. Germline V gives CDR1 SGHTA, CDR2 FQGTGA. This CDR3 spans 16 amino acids. J gave up 6 bases and V 1 base, and 8 bases lay outside the gene matches. This CDR3 reads CASSLIRQGASNEQFF. CDR3 nucleotides: TGTGCCAGCAGCTTAATCCGGCAGGGGGCAAGCAATGAGCAGTTCTTC.

Here the CDR3 reads CASSGPGNTEAFF. CDR3 bases: TGTGCCAGCTCCGGCCCGGGTAACACTGAAGCTTTCTTT. The J gene is TRBJ1-1, the V gene TRBV18; D not certain. This CDR3 region has 13 residues. Trimming cost V 6 bases and J 2 bases, with 10 bases left between them. Per germline, CDR1 KGHSH and CDR2 LQKENI.

The gene calls are TRBV7-2 and TRBJ2-7, with a weak D call TRBD2 (5 bases). The CDR3 covers 14 residues. Trimming pared 2 bases from V and 2 bases from J, leaving 10 bases between. Germline V CDR1 and CDR2: SGHTA, FQGNSA. The CDR3 protein is CASSLTPGTYEQYF. DNA for the CDR3: TGTGCCAGCAGCTTAACGCCGGGGACCTACGAGCAGTACTTC.

The V call is TRBV11-3, the J call TRBJ2-7; 14 bases line up with TRBD2. There are 15 residues in the CDR3. The ends lost 4 bases at V and 7 bases at J; junction bases unmatched: 6. Germline assignment: CDR1 SGHNT and CDR2 YENEEA. The CDR3 sequence: CASSSGLAGATEQYF. CDR3 nucleotide sequence: TGTGCCAGCAGCTCGGGACTAGCGGGAGCCACAGAGCAGTACTTC.

This rearrangement joins TRBV2 to TRBJ2-5, with D possibly matching TRBD2 (6 bases). With 11 bases removed from V and 0 bases from J, the gap between germline ends came to 13 bases. This CDR3 is 13 amino acids long. Germline lookup yields CDR1 SNHLY and CDR2 FYNNEI. The CDR3 is CAATRDYQETQYF. The CDR3 region has the DNA TGTGCCGCAACCCGGGACTACCAAGAGACCCAGTACTTC.

V is TRBV5-1 and J is TRBJ2-5; D is unresolved. The CDR3 runs 13 residues. V dropped 4 bases and J dropped 5 bases, with 12 bases sitting between them. Germline CDR1 is SGHRS and CDR2 is YFSETQ. In DNA, the CDR3 is TGCGCCAGCAGCCCCCGTCCCCGGGAGACCCAGTACTTC. Amino acid sequence: CASSPRPRETQYF.

This clone showed up just a few times. V usage is TRBV10-1 and J usage is TRBJ2-1; TRBD2 agrees at 10 bases. This CDR3 has 15 residues. V lost 2 bases, J lost 9 bases, and 7 bases stayed unmatched. The germline CDR1 and CDR2 sequences are WNHNN and SYGVQD (reference sequence). CDR3 in amino acids: CASSEALAGEVEQFF. For the CDR3, the DNA is TGCGCCAGCAGTGAGGCCCTAGCGGGAGAGGTTGAGCAGTTCTTC.